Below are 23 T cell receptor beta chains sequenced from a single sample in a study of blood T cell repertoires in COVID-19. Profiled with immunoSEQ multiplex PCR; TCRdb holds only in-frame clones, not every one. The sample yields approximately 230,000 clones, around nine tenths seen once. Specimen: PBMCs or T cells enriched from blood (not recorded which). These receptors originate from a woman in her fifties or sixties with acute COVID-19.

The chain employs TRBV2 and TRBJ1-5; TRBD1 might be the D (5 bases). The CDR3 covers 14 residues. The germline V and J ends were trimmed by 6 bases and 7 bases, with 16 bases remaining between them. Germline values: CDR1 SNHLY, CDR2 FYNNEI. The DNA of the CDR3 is TGTGCCAGCAGCCCGACAGCCGCCGCACAGCCCCAGCATTTT. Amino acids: CASSPTAAAQPQHF.

CDR3 sequence (DNA): TGTGCCAGCTCGGATCAGACAGGGAACACTGAAGCTTTCTTT. Amino acid sequence: CASSDQTGNTEAFF. The gene calls are TRBV18 and TRBJ1-1, with a weak D call TRBD1 (6 bases). Germline V lookup: CDR1 KGHSH, CDR2 LQKENI. This CDR3 comprises 14 residues. Trimming removed 6 bases at V and 1 base at J, with 12 bases between.

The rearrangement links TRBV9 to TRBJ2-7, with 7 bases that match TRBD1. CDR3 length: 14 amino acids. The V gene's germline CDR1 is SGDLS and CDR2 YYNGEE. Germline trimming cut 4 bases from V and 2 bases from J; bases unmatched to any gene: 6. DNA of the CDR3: TGTGCCAGCAGCCCAAGGGACAGCACCTACGAGCAGTACTTC. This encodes CASSPRDSTYEQYF.

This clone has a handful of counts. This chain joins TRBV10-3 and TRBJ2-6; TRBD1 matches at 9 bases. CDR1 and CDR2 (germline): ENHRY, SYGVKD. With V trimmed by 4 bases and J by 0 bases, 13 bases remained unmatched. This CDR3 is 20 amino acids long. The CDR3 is CAISAVQQGALSSGANVLTF. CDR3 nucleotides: TGTGCCATCAGTGCGGTACAACAGGGGGCACTATCCTCTGGGGCCAACGTCCTGACTTTC.

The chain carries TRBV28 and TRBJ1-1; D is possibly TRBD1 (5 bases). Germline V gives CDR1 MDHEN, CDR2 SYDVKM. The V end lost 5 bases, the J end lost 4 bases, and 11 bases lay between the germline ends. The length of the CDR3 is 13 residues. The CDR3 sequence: CASSRGVGTEAFF. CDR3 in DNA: TGTGCCAGCAGTCGGGGGGTGGGCACTGAAGCTTTCTTT.

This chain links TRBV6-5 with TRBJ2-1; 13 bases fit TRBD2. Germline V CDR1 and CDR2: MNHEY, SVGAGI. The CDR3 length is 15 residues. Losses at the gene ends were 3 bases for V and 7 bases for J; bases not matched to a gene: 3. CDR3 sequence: CASSYTSGRANEQFF. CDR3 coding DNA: TGTGCCAGCAGTTATACTAGCGGGAGGGCTAATGAGCAGTTCTTC.

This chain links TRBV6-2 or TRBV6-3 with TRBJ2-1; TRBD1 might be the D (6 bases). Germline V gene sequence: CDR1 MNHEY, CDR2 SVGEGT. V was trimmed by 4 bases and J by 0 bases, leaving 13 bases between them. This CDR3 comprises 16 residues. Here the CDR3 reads CASSFEQGSSYNEQFF. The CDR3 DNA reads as TGTGCCAGCAGTTTCGAACAGGGTTCCTCCTACAATGAGCAGTTCTTC.

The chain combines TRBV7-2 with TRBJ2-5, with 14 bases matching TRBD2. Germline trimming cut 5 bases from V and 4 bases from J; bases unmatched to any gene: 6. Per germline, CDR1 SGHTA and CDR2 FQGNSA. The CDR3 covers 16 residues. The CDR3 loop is CASSLGLAGVLETQYF. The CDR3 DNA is TGTGCCAGCAGCCTGGGACTAGCGGGAGTGTTAGAGACCCAGTACTTC.

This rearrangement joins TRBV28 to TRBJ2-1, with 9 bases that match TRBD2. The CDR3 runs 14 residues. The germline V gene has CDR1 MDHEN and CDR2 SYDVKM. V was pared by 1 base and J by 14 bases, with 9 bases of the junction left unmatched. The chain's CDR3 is CASSLSFSGSVKFF. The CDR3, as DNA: TGTGCCAGCAGTTTATCGTTTAGCGGGAGTGTTAAGTTCTTC.

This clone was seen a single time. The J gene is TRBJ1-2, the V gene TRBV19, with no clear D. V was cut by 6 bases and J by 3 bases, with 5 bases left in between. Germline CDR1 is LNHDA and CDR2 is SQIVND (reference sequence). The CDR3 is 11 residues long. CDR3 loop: CASSNYYGYTF. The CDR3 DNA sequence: TGTGCCAGTAGCAATTACTATGGCTACACCTTC.

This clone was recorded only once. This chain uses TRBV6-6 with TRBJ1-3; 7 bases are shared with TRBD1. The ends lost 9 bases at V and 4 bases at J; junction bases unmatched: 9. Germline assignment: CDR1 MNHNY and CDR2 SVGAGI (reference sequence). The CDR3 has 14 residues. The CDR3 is CASKNTGAGNTIYF. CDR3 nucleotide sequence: TGTGCCAGTAAAAACACAGGGGCAGGAAACACCATATATTTT.

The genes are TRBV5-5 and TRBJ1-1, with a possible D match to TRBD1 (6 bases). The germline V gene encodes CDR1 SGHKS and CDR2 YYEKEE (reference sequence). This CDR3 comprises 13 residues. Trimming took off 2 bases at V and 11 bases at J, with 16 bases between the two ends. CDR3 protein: CASSFGTSAGAFF. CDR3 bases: TGTGCCAGCAGCTTCGGGACATCGGCGGGTGCTTTCTTT.

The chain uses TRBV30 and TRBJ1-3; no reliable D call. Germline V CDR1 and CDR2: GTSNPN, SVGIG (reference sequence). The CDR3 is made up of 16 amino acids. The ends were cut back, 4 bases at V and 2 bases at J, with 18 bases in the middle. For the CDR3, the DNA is TGTGCCTGGACCCTACTTGCCAGGATTCCTGGAAACACCATATATTTT. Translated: CAWTLLARIPGNTIYF.

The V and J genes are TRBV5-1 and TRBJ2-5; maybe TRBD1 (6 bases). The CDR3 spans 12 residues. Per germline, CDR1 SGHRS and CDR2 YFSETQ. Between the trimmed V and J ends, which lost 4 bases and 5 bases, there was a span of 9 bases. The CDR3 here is CASSIQGETQYF. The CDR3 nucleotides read TGCGCCAGCAGCATACAGGGTGAGACCCAGTACTTC.

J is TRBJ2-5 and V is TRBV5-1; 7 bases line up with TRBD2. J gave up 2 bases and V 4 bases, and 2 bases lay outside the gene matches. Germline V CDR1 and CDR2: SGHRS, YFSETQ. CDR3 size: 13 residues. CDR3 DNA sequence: TGCGCCAGCAGCGGACTAGGTCAAGAGACCCAGTACTTC. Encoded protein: CASSGLGQETQYF.

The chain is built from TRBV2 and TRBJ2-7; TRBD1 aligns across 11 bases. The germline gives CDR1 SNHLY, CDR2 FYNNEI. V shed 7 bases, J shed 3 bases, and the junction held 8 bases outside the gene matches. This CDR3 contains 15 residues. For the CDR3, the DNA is TGTGCCAGCACCCGTATGGGACAGGGGGTCTACGAGCAGTACTTC. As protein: CASTRMGQGVYEQYF.

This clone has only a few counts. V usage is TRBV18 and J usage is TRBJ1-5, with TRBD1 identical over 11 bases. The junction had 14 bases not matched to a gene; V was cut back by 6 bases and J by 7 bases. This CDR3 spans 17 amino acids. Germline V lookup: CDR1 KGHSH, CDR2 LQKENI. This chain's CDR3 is CASSPDSGTGGRQPQHF. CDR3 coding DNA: TGTGCCAGCTCCCCAGACTCCGGGACAGGGGGACGGCAGCCCCAGCATTTT. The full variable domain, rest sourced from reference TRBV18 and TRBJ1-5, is NAGVMQNPRHLVRRRGQEARLRCSPMKGHSHVYWYRQLPEEGLKFMVYLQKENIIDESGMPKERFSAEFPKEGPSILRIQQVVRGDSAAYFCASSPDSGTGGRQPQHFGDGTRLSIL.

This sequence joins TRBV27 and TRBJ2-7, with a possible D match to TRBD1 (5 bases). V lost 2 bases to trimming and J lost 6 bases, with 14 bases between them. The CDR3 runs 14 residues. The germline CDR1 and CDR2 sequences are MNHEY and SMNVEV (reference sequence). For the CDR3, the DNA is TGTGCCAGCAGTTTAAGGGGTGTCGTGGGCGAGCAGTACTTC. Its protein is CASSLRGVVGEQYF.

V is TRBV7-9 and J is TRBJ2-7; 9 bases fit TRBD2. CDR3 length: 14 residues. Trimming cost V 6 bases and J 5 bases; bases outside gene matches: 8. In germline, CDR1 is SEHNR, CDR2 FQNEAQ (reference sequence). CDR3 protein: CASSRLAGANEQYF. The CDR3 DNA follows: TGTGCCAGCAGTCGATTAGCGGGAGCTAACGAGCAGTACTTC.

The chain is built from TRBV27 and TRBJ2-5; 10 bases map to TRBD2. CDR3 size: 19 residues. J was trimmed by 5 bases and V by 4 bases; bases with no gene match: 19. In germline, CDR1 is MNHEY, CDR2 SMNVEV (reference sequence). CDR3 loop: CASSYRSASGSAGWETQYF. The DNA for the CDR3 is TGTGCCAGCAGTTATAGGAGTGCTAGCGGGAGTGCGGGGTGGGAGACCCAGTACTTC.

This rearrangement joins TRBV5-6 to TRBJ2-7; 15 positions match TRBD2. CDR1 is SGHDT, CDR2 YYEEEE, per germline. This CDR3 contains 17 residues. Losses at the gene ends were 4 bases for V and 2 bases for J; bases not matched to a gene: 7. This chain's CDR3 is CASSTGLAGGTPYEQYF. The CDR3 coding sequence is TGTGCCAGCAGCACCGGACTAGCGGGAGGGACTCCCTACGAGCAGTACTTC.

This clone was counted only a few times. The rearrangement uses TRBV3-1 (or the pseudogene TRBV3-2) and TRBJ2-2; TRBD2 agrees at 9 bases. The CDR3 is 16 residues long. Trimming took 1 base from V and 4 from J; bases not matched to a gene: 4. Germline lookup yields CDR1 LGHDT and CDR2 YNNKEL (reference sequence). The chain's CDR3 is CASSQGGAGGTGELFF. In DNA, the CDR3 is TGTGCCAGCAGCCAAGGCGGAGCGGGAGGCACCGGGGAGCTGTTTTTT.

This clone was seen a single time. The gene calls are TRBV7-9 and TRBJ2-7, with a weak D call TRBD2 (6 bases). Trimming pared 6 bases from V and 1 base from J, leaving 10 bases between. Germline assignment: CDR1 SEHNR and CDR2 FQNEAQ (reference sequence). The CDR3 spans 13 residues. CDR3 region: CASSHRESYEQYF. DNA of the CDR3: TGTGCCAGCAGTCACCGGGAGTCCTACGAGCAGTACTTC. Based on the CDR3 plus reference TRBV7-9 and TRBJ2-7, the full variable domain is DTGVSQNPRHKITKRGQNVTFRCDPISEHNRLYWYRQTLGQGPEFLTYFQNEAQLEKSRLLSDRFSAERPKGSFSTLEIQRTEQGDSAMYLCASSHRESYEQYFGPGTRLTVT.